This T cell receptor beta chain was profiled in a study of cytomegalovirus exposure and HLA in healthy donors. Vbeta (60) and Jbeta (13) primers were used in the PCR. The table came from immunoSEQ multiplex PCR; TCRdb's copy has only in-frame clones and leaves some out. Among 150,000 to 200,000 clones listed, approximately 75% were seen once. Details on this clone: Its antigen is still unknown.

Points from the study as a whole: Reported results showed that the classifier diagnosed cytomegalovirus status with high specificity and sensitivity. CMV serostatus alone was available as immune exposure information.

Although they were nominally healthy when sampled, donors likely had unrecorded immune exposures. The CDR3 runs to 15 residues. CDR1 is SEHNR, CDR2 FQNEAQ, per germline (reference sequence). V was trimmed by 5 bases and J by 2 bases, leaving 13 bases between them. J is TRBJ1-3 and V is TRBV7-9; D is undetermined. The origin of this receptor is a man in his forties or fifties in good health and CMV-seropositive. The sequencing input was PBMCs. Here the CDR3 reads CASSPSFGAGNTIYF. The CDR3 nucleotides are TGTGCCAGCAGCCCAAGCTTCGGGGCTGGAAACACCATATATTTT.